One sample yielded the 21 T cell receptor beta chains listed below, sequenced in a study of CD8+ T cells in alopecia areata (dated by TCRdb to the late 2010s). The sample's treatment or condition label is to be understood as: oral pan-JAK inhibitor, 5-10 mg twice daily. Library creation used the immunoSEQ multiplex PCR assay. To provide template for TCR sequencing, every sample had RNA extracted and reverse transcribed into cDNA. What TCRdb holds here is the immuneACCESS table cut down to in-frame rearrangements. Part of the clones is not present; checked against another copy, under half of the missing clones reflect an unresolved V gene, and the others are unexplained. This sample is represented by 200,000 or so clones; 30% to 40% of them were singletons. Jointly, the top ten make up almost 0.5% of the sample. This specimen was CD4+ T cells sorted from blood, taken between weeks 30 and 35, from a patient treated with tofacitinib. The receptor source for this set is a human donor with alopecia areata.

The table lists this clone with a few counts. The CDR3 loop reads CASSESPTDGIEQYF. Written as DNA, the CDR3 is TGTGCCAGCAGCGAGTCCCCGACCGACGGGATCGAGCAGTACTTC. The chain uses TRBV9 and TRBJ2-7, with TRBD2 as a possible D gene (5 bases). This CDR3 has 15 amino acids. The ends were cut back, 3 bases at V and 6 bases at J, with 19 bases in the middle. Looked up from germline, CDR1 is SGDLS and CDR2 is YYNGEE.

The J gene is TRBJ1-2, the V gene TRBV6-5; 9 nucleotides match TRBD1. The CDR3 consists of 12 residues. Germline values: CDR1 MNHEY, CDR2 SVGAGI. Losses at the gene ends were 6 bases for V and 10 bases for J; bases not matched to a gene: 6. CDR3 bases: TGTGCCAGCAGCACGGGACAGGGATCCTACACCTTC. This gives the protein CASSTGQGSYTF.

Within the sample, this clone is medium-sized. The rearrangement uses TRBV7-8 and TRBJ2-1, with TRBD1 matching over 9 bases. Germline V gene lookup returns CDR1 SGHVS and CDR2 FQNEAQ. This CDR3 contains 12 residues. V trimming: 8 bases; J trimming: 15 bases; junction bases outside the gene matches: 11. The DNA of the CDR3 is TGTGCCAGCTCAAATAGGCGGACAGGGGTGTTCTTC. This translates into CASSNRRTGVFF.

The rearrangement links TRBV5-6 to TRBJ1-5; D may be TRBD1 (6 bases). The CDR3 is 13 residues long. CDR1 SGHDT and CDR2 YYEEEE come from the germline V gene. The germline V and J ends were trimmed by 0 bases and 11 bases, with 12 bases remaining between them. In DNA form, the CDR3 reads TGTGCCAGCAGCTTGGGGCAGGGGATGGCCCAGCATTTT. It encodes CASSLGQGMAQHF.

This clone was picked up a small number of times. The chain is built from TRBV11-2 and TRBJ2-5; 8 bases align to TRBD1. V dropped 5 bases and J dropped 11; count of bases not matched to a gene: 10. Germline lookup yields CDR1 SGHAT and CDR2 FQNNGV. The CDR3 is 13 amino acids. The CDR3 region has the DNA TGTGCCAGCAGCACTGACAGGGGAAGAGAGCAGTACTTC. Translation gives CASSTDRGREQYF.

This clone was counted at least ten times. The J gene is TRBJ2-1, the V gene TRBV11-2; D is undetermined. V dropped 3 bases and J dropped 10 bases, with 16 bases sitting between them. Germline V gene sequence: CDR1 SGHAT, CDR2 FQNNGV. This CDR3 region has 14 residues. This chain's CDR3 is CASSFPNRDGEQFF. The CDR3 nucleotides read TGTGCCAGCAGCTTTCCGAATCGAGACGGAGAGCAGTTCTTC.

This clone turned up a few times. The V call is TRBV11-1, the J call TRBJ1-4; a weak D match, TRBD1 (6 bases). With 3 bases removed from V and 11 bases from J, the gap between germline ends came to 19 bases. Per the germline V gene, CDR1 is SGHAT and CDR2 is FQDESV (reference sequence). The CDR3 contains 15 residues. CDR3 DNA sequence: TGTGCCAGCAGCTTGTGGGGACAAGGTGGCTCGAAACTGTTTTTT. Its protein is CASSLWGQGGSKLFF.

The chain is built from TRBV30 and TRBJ1-2; D is possibly TRBD1 (5 bases). The V and J ends lost 4 bases and 4 bases respectively, with 22 bases between them. Per germline, CDR1 GTSNPN and CDR2 SVGIG (reference sequence). The CDR3 runs to 16 residues. The chain's CDR3 is CAWTGKGTGNTYGYTF. CDR3 DNA sequence: TGTGCCTGGACAGGGAAGGGGACCGGCAATACCTATGGCTACACCTTC.

The rearrangement links TRBV27 to TRBJ2-7, with unresolved D. V gave up 2 bases and J gave up 7 bases, with 6 bases separating them. Germline V gene data show CDR1 as MNHEY and CDR2 as SMNVEV (reference sequence). The CDR3 sequence is 11 residues long. CDR3 in amino acids: CASSLGGEQYF. The CDR3 DNA reads as TGTGCCAGCAGTTTAGGTGGGGAGCAGTACTTC.

The V gene is TRBV27, the J gene TRBJ1-5; D might be TRBD1 (6 bases). The V gene lost 5 bases and the J gene lost 4 bases, with 12 bases spanning the gap. The CDR3 covers 14 residues. Germline V lookup: CDR1 MNHEY, CDR2 SMNVEV (reference sequence). The CDR3 bases are TGTGCCAGCAGTCCCTACAGGGCAAATCAGCCCCAGCATTTT. Translating gives CASSPYRANQPQHF.

V and J are TRBV5-4 and TRBJ2-7; 8 bases are a match to TRBD2. Per the germline V gene, CDR1 is SGHNT and CDR2 is YYREEE (reference sequence). The trim removed 3 bases at V and 2 bases at J, leaving 4 bases unmatched. This CDR3 region has 14 residues. The CDR3 DNA reads as TGTGCCAGCAGCTCTCGGGAGGGGGCCTACGAGCAGTACTTC. Its translation is CASSSREGAYEQYF.

The chain joins TRBV15 to TRBJ2-3; D may be TRBD1 (6 bases). Germline-derived CDR1 and CDR2 are LNHNV and YYDKDF (reference sequence). V was pared by 2 bases and J by 11 bases, with 14 bases between. This CDR3 has 13 amino acids. The CDR3 DNA is TGTGCCACCAGCAGAACCGACAGGCAGGGGCAGTATTTT. Protein sequence: CATSRTDRQGQYF.

This clone was recorded many times. Within the sample, other DNA sequences also encode this same CDR3. The chain is built from TRBV7-2 and TRBJ1-1; D is uncertain. The CDR3 sequence is 13 residues long. Germline V gene data show CDR1 as SGHTA and CDR2 as FQGNSA. The V and J ends lost 5 bases and 0 bases respectively, with 7 bases between them. The CDR3 is CASSPYLNTEAFF. CDR3 coding DNA: TGTGCCAGCAGCCCCTATTTGAACACTGAAGCTTTCTTT.

J is TRBJ1-1 and V is TRBV29-1; D uncertain. Germline-derived CDR1 and CDR2 are SQVTM and ANQGSEA. The V end lost 7 bases, the J end lost 0 bases, and 12 bases lay between the germline ends. The CDR3 consists of 13 residues. DNA of the CDR3: TGCAGCGGGGTCGGAGGGATGAACACTGAAGCTTTCTTT. This gives the protein CSGVGGMNTEAFF. The entire variable domain, with the rest obtained from reference TRBV29-1 and TRBJ1-1, is as follows: SAVISQKPSRDICQRGTSLTIQCQVDSQVTMMFWYRQQPGQSLTLIATANQGSEATYESGFVIDKFPISRPNLTFSTLTVSNMSPEDSSIYLCSGVGGMNTEAFFGQGTRLTVV.

The CDR3 here is CASSLAQNLNTDTQYF. The CDR3 DNA sequence: TGTGCCAGCAGCTTGGCCCAGAACCTGAACACAGATACGCAGTATTTT. The chain carries TRBV5-4 and TRBJ2-3; D uncertain. Germline CDR1 and CDR2: SGHNT and YYREEE (reference sequence). The germline V and J ends were trimmed by 0 bases and 2 bases, with 13 bases remaining between them. This CDR3 comprises 16 residues. Combining the CDR3 with reference TRBV5-4 and TRBJ2-3 gives the whole variable domain ETGVTQSPTHLIKTRGQQVTLRCSSQSGHNTVSWYQQALGQGPQFIFQYYREEENGRGNFPPRFSGLQFPNYSSELNVNALELDDSALYLCASSLAQNLNTDTQYFGPGTRLTVL.

This chain links TRBV6-5 with TRBJ2-7; possibly TRBD1 for D (6 bases). The CDR3 loop spans 14 amino acids. V was cut by 5 bases and J by 0 bases, with 11 bases left in between. Per germline, CDR1 MNHEY and CDR2 SVGAGI. DNA of the CDR3: TGTGCCAGCAGTCGACAGGAAAACTCCTACGAGCAGTACTTC. The encoded protein is CASSRQENSYEQYF.

Ten or more counts support this clone. The CDR3 DNA reads TGTGCCAGCAGCTTAGCCTCGGACTGGCAGTTCTTC. This sequence encodes CASSLASDWQFF. The chain recombines TRBV7-9 with TRBJ2-1; perhaps TRBD2 as D (5 bases). CDR1 is SEHNR, CDR2 FQNEAQ, per germline (reference sequence). The CDR3 is 12 amino acids. Trimming removed 0 bases at V and 12 bases at J, with 9 bases between. The variable domain in full, completed from reference TRBV7-9 and TRBJ2-1, reads DTGVSQNPRHKITKRGQNVTFRCDPISEHNRLYWYRQTLGQGPEFLTYFQNEAQLEKSRLLSDRFSAERPKGSFSTLEIQRTEQGDSAMYLCASSLASDWQFFGPGTRLTVL.

V is TRBV9 and J is TRBJ2-3, with D unclear. The ends were cut back, 1 base at V and 0 bases at J, with 9 bases in the middle. Per the germline V gene, CDR1 is SGDLS and CDR2 is YYNGEE. The CDR3 is made up of 15 amino acids. CDR3 loop: CASSVYRRSTDTQYF. The CDR3 bases are TGTGCCAGCAGCGTATATAGGCGAAGCACAGATACGCAGTATTTT. The whole variable domain, remainder taken from reference TRBV9 and TRBJ2-3, is DSGVTQTPKHLITATGQRVTLRCSPRSGDLSVYWYQQSLDQGLQFLIQYYNGEERAKGNILERFSAQQFPDLHSELNLSSLELGDSALYFCASSVYRRSTDTQYFGPGTRLTVL.

This clone has just a few counts. The chain recombines TRBV29-1 with TRBJ2-3, with TRBD1 matching over 7 bases. The CDR3 loop spans 17 amino acids. The germline V gene has CDR1 SQVTM and CDR2 ANQGSEA. V shed 1 base, J shed 2 bases, and the junction held 12 bases outside the gene matches. As DNA, the CDR3 is TGCAGCGTTGAAGTGGGATTCCGGGACAGTCCCACAGATACGCAGTATTTT. This sequence encodes CSVEVGFRDSPTDTQYF.

The V and J genes are TRBV9 and TRBJ1-1; D remains ambiguous. Germline V gene lookup returns CDR1 SGDLS and CDR2 YYNGEE. This CDR3 has 13 residues. The V end lost 0 bases, the J end lost 4 bases, and 7 bases lay between the germline ends. CDR3 in DNA: TGTGCCAGCAGCGTAGGGGAAGCCACTGAAGCTTTCTTT. Encoded protein: CASSVGEATEAFF.

V gene TRBV5-1 combines with J gene TRBJ1-5; no reliable D call. Germline CDR1 is SGHRS and CDR2 is YFSETQ. The CDR3 is made up of 13 amino acids. Trimming left V 2 bases short and J 6 bases short, with 9 bases between. CDR3 nucleotides: TGCGCCAGCAGCTTCGATGGTAGTCAGCCCCAGCATTTT. The encoded protein is CASSFDGSQPQHF. The entire variable domain, with the rest obtained from reference TRBV5-1 and TRBJ1-5, is as follows: KAGVTQTPRYLIKTRGQQVTLSCSPISGHRSVSWYQQTPGQGLQFLFEYFSETQRNKGNFPGRFSGRQFSNSRSEMNVSTLELGDSALYLCASSFDGSQPQHFGDGTRLSIL.